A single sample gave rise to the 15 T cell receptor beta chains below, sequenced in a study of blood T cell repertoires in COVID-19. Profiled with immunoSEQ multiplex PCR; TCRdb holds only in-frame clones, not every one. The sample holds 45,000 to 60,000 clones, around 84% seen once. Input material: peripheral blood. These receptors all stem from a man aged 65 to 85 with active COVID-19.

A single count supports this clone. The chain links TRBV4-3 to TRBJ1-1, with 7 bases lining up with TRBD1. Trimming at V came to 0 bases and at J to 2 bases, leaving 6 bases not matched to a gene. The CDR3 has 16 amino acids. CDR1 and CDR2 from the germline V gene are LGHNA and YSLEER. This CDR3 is CASSQDVRGVNTEAFF. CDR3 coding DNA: TGCGCCAGCAGCCAAGACGTCAGGGGGGTTAACACTGAAGCTTTCTTT.

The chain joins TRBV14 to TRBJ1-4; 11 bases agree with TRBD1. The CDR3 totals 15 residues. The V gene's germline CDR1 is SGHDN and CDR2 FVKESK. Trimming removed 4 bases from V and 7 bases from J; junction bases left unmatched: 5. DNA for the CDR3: TGTGCCAGCAGCCCAGGGACAGGGGGGAGTGAAAAACTGTTTTTT. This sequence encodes CASSPGTGGSEKLFF.

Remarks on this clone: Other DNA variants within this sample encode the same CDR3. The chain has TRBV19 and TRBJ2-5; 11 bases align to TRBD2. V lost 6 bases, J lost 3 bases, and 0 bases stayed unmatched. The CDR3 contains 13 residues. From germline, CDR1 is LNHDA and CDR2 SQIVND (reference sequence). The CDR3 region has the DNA TGTGCCAGTAGGACTAGCGGGGAAGAGACCCAGTACTTC. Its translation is CASRTSGEETQYF.

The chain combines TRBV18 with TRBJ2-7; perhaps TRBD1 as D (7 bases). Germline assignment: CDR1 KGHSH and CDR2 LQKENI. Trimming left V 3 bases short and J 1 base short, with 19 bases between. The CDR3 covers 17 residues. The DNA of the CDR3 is TGTGCCAGCTCACCGCTTACAGTACAGGGGACTTCCTACGAGCAGTACTTC. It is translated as CASSPLTVQGTSYEQYF.

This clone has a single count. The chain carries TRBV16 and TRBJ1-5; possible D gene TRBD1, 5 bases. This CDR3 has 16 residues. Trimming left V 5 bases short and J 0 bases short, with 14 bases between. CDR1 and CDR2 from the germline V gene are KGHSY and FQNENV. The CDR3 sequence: CASSTQGGYSNQPQHF. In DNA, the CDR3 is TGTGCCAGCAGCACTCAGGGAGGGTATAGCAATCAGCCCCAGCATTTT.

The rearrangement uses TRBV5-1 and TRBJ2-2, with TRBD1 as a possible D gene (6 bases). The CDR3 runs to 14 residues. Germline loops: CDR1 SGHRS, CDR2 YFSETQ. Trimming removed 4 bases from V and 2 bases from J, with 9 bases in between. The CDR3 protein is CASSRGFNTGELFF. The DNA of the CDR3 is TGCGCCAGCAGCAGGGGGTTTAACACCGGGGAGCTGTTTTTT.

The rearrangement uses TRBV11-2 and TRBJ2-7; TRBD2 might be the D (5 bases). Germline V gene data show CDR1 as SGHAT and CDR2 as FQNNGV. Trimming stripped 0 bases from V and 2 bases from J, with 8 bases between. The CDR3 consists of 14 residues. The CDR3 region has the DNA TGTGCCAGCAGCTTAGAGGTGGGAGCCTACGAGCAGTACTTC. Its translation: CASSLEVGAYEQYF.

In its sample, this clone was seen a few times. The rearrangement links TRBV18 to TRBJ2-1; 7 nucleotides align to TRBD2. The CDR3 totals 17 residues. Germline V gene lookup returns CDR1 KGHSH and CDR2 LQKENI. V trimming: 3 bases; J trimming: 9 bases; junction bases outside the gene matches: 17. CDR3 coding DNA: TGTGCCAGCTCACCCGTGCACGGAAGCGGGGTTGGTAGTGAGCAGTTCTTC. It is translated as CASSPVHGSGVGSEQFF.

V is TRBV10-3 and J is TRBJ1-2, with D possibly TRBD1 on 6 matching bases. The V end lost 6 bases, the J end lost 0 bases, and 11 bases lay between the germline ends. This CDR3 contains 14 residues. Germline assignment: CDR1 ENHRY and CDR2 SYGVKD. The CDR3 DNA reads TGTGCCATCAGAAGGACAGATACTAACTATGGCTACACCTTC. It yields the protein CAIRRTDTNYGYTF.

The CDR3 DNA sequence: TGTGCCAGCAGCTTAAGAGGACAGGGGTATGGCTACACCTTC. Encoded protein: CASSLRGQGYGYTF. V and J are TRBV7-2 and TRBJ1-2; TRBD1 matches at 9 bases. The V gene's germline CDR1 is SGHTA and CDR2 FQGNSA. Unmatched junction bases numbered 3, after V lost 2 bases and J lost 5 bases. This CDR3 comprises 14 residues.

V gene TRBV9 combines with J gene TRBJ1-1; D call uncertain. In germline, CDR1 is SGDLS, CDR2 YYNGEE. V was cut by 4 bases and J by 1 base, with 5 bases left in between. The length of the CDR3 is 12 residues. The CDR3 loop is CASSFGNTEAFF. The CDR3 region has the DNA TGTGCCAGCAGCTTCGGGAACACTGAAGCTTTCTTT.

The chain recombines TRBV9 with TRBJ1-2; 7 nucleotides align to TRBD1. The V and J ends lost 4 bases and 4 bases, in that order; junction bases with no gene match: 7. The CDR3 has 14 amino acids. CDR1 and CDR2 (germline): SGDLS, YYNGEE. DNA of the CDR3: TGTGCCAGCAGCCCAGGACAGGAGCCCTATGGCTACACCTTC. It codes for CASSPGQEPYGYTF.

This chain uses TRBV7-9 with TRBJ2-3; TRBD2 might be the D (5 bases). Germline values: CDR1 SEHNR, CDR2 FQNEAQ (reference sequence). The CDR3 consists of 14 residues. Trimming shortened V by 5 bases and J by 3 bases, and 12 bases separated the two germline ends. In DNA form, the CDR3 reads TGTGCCAGCAGCCCCGGACTTCATACAGATACGCAGTATTTT. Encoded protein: CASSPGLHTDTQYF.

The CDR3 bases are TGTGCCAGCAGTGACAGGACAGCGAGCGAGCAGTACTTC. Its protein is CASSDRTASEQYF. The rearrangement uses TRBV2 and TRBJ2-7, with D tentatively TRBD1 (6 bases). Trimming took 3 bases from V and 6 from J, leaving 12 bases between them. This CDR3 spans 13 amino acids. The germline V gene encodes CDR1 SNHLY and CDR2 FYNNEI.

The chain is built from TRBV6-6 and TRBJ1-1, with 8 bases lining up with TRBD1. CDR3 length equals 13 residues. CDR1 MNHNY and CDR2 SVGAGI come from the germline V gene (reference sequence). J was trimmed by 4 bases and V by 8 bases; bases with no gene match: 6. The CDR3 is CASDRGQGTEAFF. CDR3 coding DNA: TGTGCCAGCGACAGGGGCCAGGGCACTGAAGCTTTCTTT.